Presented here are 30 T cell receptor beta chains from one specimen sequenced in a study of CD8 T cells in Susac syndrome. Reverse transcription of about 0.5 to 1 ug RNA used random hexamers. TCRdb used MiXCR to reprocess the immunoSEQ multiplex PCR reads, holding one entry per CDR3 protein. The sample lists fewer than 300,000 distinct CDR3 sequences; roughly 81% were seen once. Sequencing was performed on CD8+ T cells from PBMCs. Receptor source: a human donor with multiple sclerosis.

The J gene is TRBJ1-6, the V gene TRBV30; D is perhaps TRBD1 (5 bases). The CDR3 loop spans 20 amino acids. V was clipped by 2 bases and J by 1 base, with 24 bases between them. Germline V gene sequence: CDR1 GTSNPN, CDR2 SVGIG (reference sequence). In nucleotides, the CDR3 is TGTGCCTGGAGTCTCTCGCCCGGGACGACCGAGGGGTCCTATAATTCACCCCTCCACTTT. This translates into CAWSLSPGTTEGSYNSPLHF.

The CDR3 region is CASSGTSGRRGPYEQYF. The CDR3 region has the DNA TGTGCCAGCAGCGGGACTAGCGGGAGACGGGGCCCCTACGAGCAGTACTTC. The chain combines TRBV7-9 with TRBJ2-7; 14 bases are shared with TRBD2. With 5 bases clipped from V and 2 bases from J, the junction kept 8 bases outside the gene matches. This CDR3 region has 17 residues. Germline V gene sequence: CDR1 SEHNR, CDR2 FQNEAQ (reference sequence). Filled out from reference TRBV7-9 and TRBJ2-7, the complete variable domain reads DTGVSQNPRHKITKRGQNVTFRCDPISEHNRLYWYRQTLGQGPEFLTYFQNEAQLEKSRLLSDRFSAERPKGSFSTLEIQRTEQGDSAMYLCASSGTSGRRGPYEQYFGPGTRLTVT.

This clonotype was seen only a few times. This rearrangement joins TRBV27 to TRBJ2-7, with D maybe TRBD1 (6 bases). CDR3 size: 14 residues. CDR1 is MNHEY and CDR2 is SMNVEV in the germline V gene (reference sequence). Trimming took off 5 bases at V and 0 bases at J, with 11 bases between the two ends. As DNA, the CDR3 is TGTGCCAGCAGTCGAGGGGGATACTCCTACGAGCAGTACTTC. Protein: CASSRGGYSYEQYF.

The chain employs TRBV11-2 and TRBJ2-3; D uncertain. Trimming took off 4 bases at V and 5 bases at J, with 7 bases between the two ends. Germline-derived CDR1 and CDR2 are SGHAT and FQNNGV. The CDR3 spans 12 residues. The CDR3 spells CASSWVEDTQYF. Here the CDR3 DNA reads TGTGCCAGCAGCTGGGTGGAAGATACGCAGTATTTT.

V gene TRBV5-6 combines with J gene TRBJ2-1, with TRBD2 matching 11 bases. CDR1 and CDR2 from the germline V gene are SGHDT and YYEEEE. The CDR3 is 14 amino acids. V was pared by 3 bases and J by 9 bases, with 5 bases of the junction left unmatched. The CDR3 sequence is CASSYGTSGLEQFF. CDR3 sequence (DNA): TGTGCCAGCAGCTATGGGACTAGCGGTCTTGAGCAGTTCTTC.

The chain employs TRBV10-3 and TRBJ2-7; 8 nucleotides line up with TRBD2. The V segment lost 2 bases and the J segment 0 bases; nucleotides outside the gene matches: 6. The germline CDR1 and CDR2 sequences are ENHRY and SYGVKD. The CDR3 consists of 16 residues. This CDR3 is CAISEVFSGVSYEQYF. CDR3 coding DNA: TGTGCCATCAGTGAGGTCTTTAGCGGGGTCTCCTACGAGCAGTACTTC.

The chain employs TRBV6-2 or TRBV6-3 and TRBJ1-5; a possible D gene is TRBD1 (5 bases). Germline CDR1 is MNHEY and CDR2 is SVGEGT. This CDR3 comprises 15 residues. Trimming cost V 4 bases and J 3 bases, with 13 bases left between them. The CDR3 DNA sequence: TGTGCCAGCAGTTCCAGAGGGGACTTCAATCAGCCCCAGCATTTT. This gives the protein CASSSRGDFNQPQHF.

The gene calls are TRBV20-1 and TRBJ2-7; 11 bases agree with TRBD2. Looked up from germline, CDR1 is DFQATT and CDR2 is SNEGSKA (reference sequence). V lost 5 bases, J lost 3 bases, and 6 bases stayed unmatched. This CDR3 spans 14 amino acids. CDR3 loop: CSAATSGSRYEQYF. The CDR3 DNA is TGCAGTGCTGCCACTAGCGGGAGTCGCTACGAGCAGTACTTC.

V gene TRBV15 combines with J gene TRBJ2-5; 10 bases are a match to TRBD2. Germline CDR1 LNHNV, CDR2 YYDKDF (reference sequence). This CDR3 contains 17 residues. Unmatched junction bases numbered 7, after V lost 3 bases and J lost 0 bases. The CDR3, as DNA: TGTGCCACCAGCAGGGCCGTTAGCGGGAGGTACCAAGAGACCCAGTACTTC. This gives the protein CATSRAVSGRYQETQYF.

The CDR3 region is CAISEVGTVSYEQYF. The CDR3 region has the DNA TGTGCCATCAGTGAAGTTGGGACGGTCTCCTACGAGCAGTACTTC. The chain links TRBV10-3 to TRBJ2-7; D may be TRBD1 or TRBD2 (5 bases each). This CDR3 has 15 amino acids. The germline V gene has CDR1 ENHRY and CDR2 SYGVKD. Trimming shortened V by 3 bases and J by 0 bases, and 12 bases separated the two germline ends.

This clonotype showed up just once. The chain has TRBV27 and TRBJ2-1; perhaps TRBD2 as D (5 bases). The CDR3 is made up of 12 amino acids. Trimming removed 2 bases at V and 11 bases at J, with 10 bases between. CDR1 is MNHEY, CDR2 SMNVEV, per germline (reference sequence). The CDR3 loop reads CASSLPRGQQFF. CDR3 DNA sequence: TGTGCCAGCAGTTTACCGAGAGGGCAGCAGTTCTTC.

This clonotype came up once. This CDR3 reads CASSQGWAVNTEAFF. The CDR3 DNA reads TGTGCCAGCAGCCAAGGTTGGGCGGTCAACACTGAAGCTTTCTTT. The rearrangement joins TRBV14 to TRBJ1-1; D remains unclear. Germline V lookup: CDR1 SGHDN, CDR2 FVKESK. V was cut by 1 base and J by 2 bases, with 11 bases left in between. The CDR3 contains 15 residues.

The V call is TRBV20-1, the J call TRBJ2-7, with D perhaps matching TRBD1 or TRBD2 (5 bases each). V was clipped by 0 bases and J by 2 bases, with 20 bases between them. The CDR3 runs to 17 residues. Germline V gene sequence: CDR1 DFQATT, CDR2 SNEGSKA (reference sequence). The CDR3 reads CSAREWQERGRTYEQYF. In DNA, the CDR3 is TGCAGTGCTAGAGAATGGCAGGAGAGGGGAAGGACCTACGAGCAGTACTTC.

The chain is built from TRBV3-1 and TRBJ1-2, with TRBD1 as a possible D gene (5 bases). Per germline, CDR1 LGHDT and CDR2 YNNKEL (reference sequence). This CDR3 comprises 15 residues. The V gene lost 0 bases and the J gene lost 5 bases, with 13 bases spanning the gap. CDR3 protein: CASSQDPGTGYGYTF. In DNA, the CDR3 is TGTGCCAGCAGCCAAGATCCCGGGACGGGGTATGGCTACACCTTC.

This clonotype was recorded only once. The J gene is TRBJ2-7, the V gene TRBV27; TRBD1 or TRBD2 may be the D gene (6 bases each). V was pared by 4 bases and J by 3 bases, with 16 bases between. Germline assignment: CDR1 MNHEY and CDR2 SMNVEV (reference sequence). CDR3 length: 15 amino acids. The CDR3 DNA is TGTGCCAGCAGTTCCCGAGGGGGGTCCATCTACGAGCAGTACTTC. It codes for CASSSRGGSIYEQYF.

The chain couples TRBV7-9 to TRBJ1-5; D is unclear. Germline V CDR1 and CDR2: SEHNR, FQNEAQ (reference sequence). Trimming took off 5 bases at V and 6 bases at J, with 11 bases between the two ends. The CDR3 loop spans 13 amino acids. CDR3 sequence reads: CASSALGSQPQHF. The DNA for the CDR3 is TGTGCCAGCAGCGCCCTAGGAAGTCAGCCCCAGCATTTT.

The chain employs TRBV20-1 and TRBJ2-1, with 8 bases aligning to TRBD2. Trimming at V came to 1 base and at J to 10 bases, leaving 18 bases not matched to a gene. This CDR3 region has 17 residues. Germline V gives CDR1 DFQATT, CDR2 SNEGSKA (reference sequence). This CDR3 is CSARGGLASGHLGEQFF. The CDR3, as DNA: TGCAGTGCTAGAGGTGGTTTGGCTAGCGGGCACCTAGGCGAGCAGTTCTTC.

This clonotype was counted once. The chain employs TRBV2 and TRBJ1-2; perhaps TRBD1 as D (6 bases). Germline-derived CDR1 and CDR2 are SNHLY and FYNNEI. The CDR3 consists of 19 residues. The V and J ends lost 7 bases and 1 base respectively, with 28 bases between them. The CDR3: CASIGAEDSPITLNYGYTF. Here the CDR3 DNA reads TGTGCCAGCATTGGGGCGGAGGACAGCCCCATCACCCTTAACTATGGCTACACCTTC. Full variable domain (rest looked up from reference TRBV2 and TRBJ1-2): EPEVTQTPSHQVTQMGQEVILRCVPISNHLYFYWYRQILGQKVEFLVSFYNNEISEKSEIFDDQFSVERPDGSNFTLKIRSTKLEDSAMYFCASIGAEDSPITLNYGYTFGSGTRLTVV.

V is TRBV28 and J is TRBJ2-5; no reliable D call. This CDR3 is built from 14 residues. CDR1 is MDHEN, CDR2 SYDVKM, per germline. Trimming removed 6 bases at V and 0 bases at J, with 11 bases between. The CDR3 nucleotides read TGTGCCAGCAGCCCAAGTCGGTACCAAGAGACCCAGTACTTC. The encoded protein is CASSPSRYQETQYF.

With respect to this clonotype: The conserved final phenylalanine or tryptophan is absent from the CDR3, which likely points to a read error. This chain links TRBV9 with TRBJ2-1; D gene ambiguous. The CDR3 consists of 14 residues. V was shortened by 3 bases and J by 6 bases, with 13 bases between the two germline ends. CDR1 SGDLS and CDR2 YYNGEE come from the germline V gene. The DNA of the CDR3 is TGTGCCAGCAGCGCCGGTAAATGGGGCAATGAGCAGTTCCTC. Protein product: CASSAGKWGNEQFL.

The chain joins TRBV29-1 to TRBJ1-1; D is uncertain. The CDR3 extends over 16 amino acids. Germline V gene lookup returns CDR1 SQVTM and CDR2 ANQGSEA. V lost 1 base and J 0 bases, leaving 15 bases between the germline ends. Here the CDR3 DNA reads TGCAGCGTTGAAGGCTATCGGGCGGCACTGAACACTGAAGCTTTCTTT. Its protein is CSVEGYRAALNTEAFF.

In nucleotides, the CDR3 is TGTGCCTGGAGTGTACTGCGGGTGGGGAATTCACCCCTCCACTTT. Amino acid sequence: CAWSVLRVGNSPLHF. V usage is TRBV30 and J usage is TRBJ1-6; D ambiguous. This CDR3 contains 15 residues. The ends were cut back, 0 bases at V and 7 bases at J, with 13 bases in the middle. Looked up from germline, CDR1 is GTSNPN and CDR2 is SVGIG (reference sequence).

The CDR3 DNA follows: TGCAGCGTTGACCCCGAAGAGACCCAGTACTTC. It yields the protein CSVDPEETQYF. V usage is TRBV29-1 and J usage is TRBJ2-5, with D uncertain. The CDR3 covers 11 residues. Germline V lookup: CDR1 SQVTM, CDR2 ANQGSEA. V shed 3 bases and J shed 3 bases, with 5 bases lying between them.

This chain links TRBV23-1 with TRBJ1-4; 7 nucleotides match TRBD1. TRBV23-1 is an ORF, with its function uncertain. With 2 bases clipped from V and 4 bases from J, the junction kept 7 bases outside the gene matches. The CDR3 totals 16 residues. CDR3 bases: TGCGCCAGCAGTCAAATGGGACAGCCCTTTAATGAAAAACTGTTTTTT. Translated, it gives CASSQMGQPFNEKLFF.

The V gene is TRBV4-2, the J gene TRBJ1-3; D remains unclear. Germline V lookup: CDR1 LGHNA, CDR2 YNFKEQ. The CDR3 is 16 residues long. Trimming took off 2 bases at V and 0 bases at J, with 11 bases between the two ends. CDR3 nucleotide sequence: TGTGCCAGCAGCCAACAGCCGTTTTACTCTGGAAACACCATATATTTT. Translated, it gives CASSQQPFYSGNTIYF.

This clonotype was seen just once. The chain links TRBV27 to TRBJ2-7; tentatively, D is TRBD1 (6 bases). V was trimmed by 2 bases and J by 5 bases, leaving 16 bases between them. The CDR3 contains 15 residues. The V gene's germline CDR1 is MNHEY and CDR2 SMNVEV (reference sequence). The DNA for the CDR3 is TGTGCCAGCAGTTTAAGGGGGTTGGTTGTCGACGAGCAGTACTTC. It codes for CASSLRGLVVDEQYF.

CDR3 protein: CASSFRLAGDTEQYF. The CDR3 coding sequence is TGTGCCAGCAGCTTTCGACTAGCGGGGGATACCGAGCAGTACTTC. This sequence joins TRBV7-2 and TRBJ2-7; TRBD2 matches at 12 bases. V lost 3 bases and J lost 6; bases outside the gene matches: 6. CDR1 and CDR2 from the germline V gene are SGHTA and FQGNSA. The CDR3 is 15 residues long.

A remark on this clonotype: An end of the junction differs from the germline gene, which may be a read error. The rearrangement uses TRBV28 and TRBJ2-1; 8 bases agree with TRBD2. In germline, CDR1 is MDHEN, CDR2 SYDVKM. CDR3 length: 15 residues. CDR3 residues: CASSLSPGTRRGGAF. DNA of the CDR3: TGTGCCAGCAGTTTGAGTCCCGGGACCCGACGGGGGGGTGCCTTC.

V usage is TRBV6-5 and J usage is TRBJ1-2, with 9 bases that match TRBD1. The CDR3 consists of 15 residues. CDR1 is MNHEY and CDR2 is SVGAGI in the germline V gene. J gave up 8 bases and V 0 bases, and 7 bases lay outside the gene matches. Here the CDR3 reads CASSYSSGTGPGYTF. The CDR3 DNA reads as TGTGCCAGCAGTTACTCATCCGGGACAGGGCCAGGCTACACCTTC.

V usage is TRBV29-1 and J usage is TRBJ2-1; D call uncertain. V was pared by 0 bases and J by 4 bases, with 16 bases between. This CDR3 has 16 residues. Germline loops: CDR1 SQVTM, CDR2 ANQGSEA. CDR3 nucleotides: TGCAGCGTTGAAGATACGAAGGTTACTTTTTACAATGAGCAGTTCTTC. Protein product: CSVEDTKVTFYNEQFF.